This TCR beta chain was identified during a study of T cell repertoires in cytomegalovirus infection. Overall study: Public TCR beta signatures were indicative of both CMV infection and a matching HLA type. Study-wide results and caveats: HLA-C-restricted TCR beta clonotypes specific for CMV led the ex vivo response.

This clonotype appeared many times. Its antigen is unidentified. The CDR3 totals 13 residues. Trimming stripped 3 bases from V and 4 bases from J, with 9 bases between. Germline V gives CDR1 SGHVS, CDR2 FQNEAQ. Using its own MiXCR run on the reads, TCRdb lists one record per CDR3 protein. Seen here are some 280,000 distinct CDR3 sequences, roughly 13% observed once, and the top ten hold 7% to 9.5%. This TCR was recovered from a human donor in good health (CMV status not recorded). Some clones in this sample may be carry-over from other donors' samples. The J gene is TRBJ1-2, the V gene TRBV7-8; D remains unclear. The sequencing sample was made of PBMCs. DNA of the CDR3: TGTGCCAGCAGCTTGCGGCAGCTCTATGGCTACACCTTC. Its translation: CASSLRQLYGYTF.